The present entry profiles one T cell receptor beta chain with its context. Its antigen specificity is not known. No base-level quality is on record; no much larger clone is a single base apart. The data were obtained in a study of shared clonotypes between healthy human individuals (TCRdb year 2020). About the study as a whole: The cohort comprised a couple of women and a few men aged 18 to 49 years. For each donor, three plates each were used for CD4 naive and CD4 memory, two plates were used for CD8 naive, and one plate was used for CD8 memory. To estimate repertoire size and how much clonotype sharing occurs between individuals, the study deeply sequenced the blood TCR repertoires of roughly 5 healthy adults. To increase sequencing depth and limit assay-specific biases, TCR repertoire library preparation and sequencing were carried out by different laboratories using diverse techniques. Between about 0.8 and 9 billion PBMCs per donor were obtained by leukapheresis.

For the CD8 naive samples, CD45RO-negative cells were positively selected for CCR7, yielding a CD45RA+CCR7+ population from which TemRA cells were excluded. The donors were healthy, HIV-negative adults with no recently reported acute infections or vaccinations. Only Caucasian adults living in Nashville, Tennessee, USA were represented among the donors. After blood collection by leukapheresis, PBMCs were isolated using Ficoll-Histopaque density gradient centrifugation and then cryopreserved in the vapor phase of liquid nitrogen. Analytical flow cytometry was used to check the purity and quantity of each magnetically sorted T cell population. Each sorted fraction had its genomic DNA isolated and then quantified by UV absorbance on a Nanodrop 2000c. The CDR3 has 16 amino acids, counting the end cysteine and phenylalanine. The retained sequence is limited to the CDR3, 48 bases, with the frame set at the first base. Germline trimming: 4 bases from V, 1 base from J; junction bases outside gene matches: 9. The germline V gene sets CDR1 to SGHAT and CDR2 to FQNNGV.

General study outcomes and caveats: Estimated clonotype richness was generally larger for naive than for memory subsets. Clonotypes shared by all four sorted-subset donors showed higher generation probabilities than non-shared clonotypes. The genetic and exposure-history diversity represented was limited by the small number of donors. Across a handful of donors, approximately 5% of naive CD4, approximately 3.5% of naive CD8, under 2.5% of memory CD4, and 0.4% of memory CD8 clonotypes were shared. Only blood was sampled, and tissue TCR repertoires likely differ from those in blood. Rarefaction of sorted-subset datasets indicated incomplete sequencing despite the large sequencing depth. Based on pairwise subsampling, the degree of clonotype sharing among donors was expected to be affected by sequencing depth.

Using the deep immunoSEQ assay, multiplex PCR amplified TCR CDR3 regions from genomic DNA. Extracted genomic DNA from each cell subset was distributed evenly across all wells of several immunoSEQ 96-well plates, and each plate was treated as a replicate. For sorted subsets, roughly 200 ng of genomic DNA, equivalent to 30,000 or so T cell genomes, went into each replicate PCR. Purified libraries were quantified with a Qubit 3.0 fluorometer, sized on a Bioanalyzer 2100, and re-quantified with the KAPA Library Quantification kit. Each immunoSEQ 96-well plate was sequenced on its own single-read 150-cycle Illumina NextSeq 550 flow cell. Per the source publication's procedure: Because the immunoSEQ output included only junctional sequences and no quality scores, the filtering could not be the same as the filtering used for full-length reads. To assign V/J genes and CDR3, sequences were annotated against IMGT germline references using PyIR, a Python wrapper for IgBLAST v1.9. Reads were removed for weak V/J assignments (E-value above 1e-6), missing CDR3, stop codons, out-of-frame junctions, or ambiguous translated residues. A V3J clonotype was defined by an identical inferred V gene, J gene, and CDR3 amino acid sequence. Percentage overlap between repertoires was calculated by dividing the number of shared unique clonotypes by the size of the smaller repertoire. RTK rarefaction, the Chao1 estimator, and Recon v2.1 estimates of unobserved clonotypes were used to assess repertoire richness. For all TCRbeta clonotypes obtained by the gDNA method from a few donors, generation probabilities were computed with OLGA. Here the immuneACCESS table is served through TCRdb, limited to in-frame sequences with V and J called. Missing clones are a known gap in these copies; in checked studies unresolved V genes cover under half, and the rest lacks a known reason. The DNA gave D and trimming, while V, J and clone size come from that table. The sample table records 550,000 to 600,000 clones; about 98% of these occur just once. The leading ten clones occupy 0.25% to 0.35% of the sample.

The source is a man aged 30 to 45 in good health. The material sequenced was naive CD8+ T cells sorted from blood. The cell subset or site label, read with the paper, signifies: CD45RA+CCR7+. The chain was built from TRBV11-2 and TRBJ2-5, and 7 bases in between align with TRBD1. DNA sequence: TGTGCCAGCAGCTCACGGGACAGAACCCTCCAAGAGACCCAGTACTTC. The resulting protein is CASSSRDRTLQETQYF.